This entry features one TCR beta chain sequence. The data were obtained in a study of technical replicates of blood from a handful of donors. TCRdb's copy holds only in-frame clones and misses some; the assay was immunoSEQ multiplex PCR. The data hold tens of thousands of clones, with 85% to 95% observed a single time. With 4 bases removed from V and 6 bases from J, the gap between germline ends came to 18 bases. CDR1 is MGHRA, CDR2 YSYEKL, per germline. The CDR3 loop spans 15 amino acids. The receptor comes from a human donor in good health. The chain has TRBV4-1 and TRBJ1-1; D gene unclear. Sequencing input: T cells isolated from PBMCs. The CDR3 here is CASSLTGRTGSEAFF. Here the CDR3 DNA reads TGCGCCAGCAGCCTAACCGGGCGTACGGGATCTGAAGCTTTCTTT.